This T cell receptor beta chain was captured in a study of CD8 T cells in ankylosing spondylitis. Findings of the study overall: The study identified a TCR beta motif of roughly eight highly homologous variants that appeared characteristic of ankylosing spondylitis blood. Matched ankylosing spondylitis synovial fluid reportedly showed significant enrichment of disease-linked clones.

This clonotype was observed many times. Its antigen is as yet unknown. Trimming pared 3 bases from V and 2 bases from J, leaving 12 bases between. CDR3 length: 15 amino acids. TCRdb processed the 5' RACE reads anew with MiXCR; each CDR3 protein has one entry. This sample has 45,000 or so distinct CDR3 sequences, with around 10% found just once. The rearrangement joins TRBV12-3 or TRBV12-4 to TRBJ2-3; TRBD1 is a possible D gene (6 bases). This TCR was sampled from a male donor with ankylosing spondylitis or in good health (not recorded which). Sequenced sample: blood, either unsorted or a sorted T cell fraction (not recorded which). The DNA of the CDR3 is TGTGCCAGCAGTTTGGGGGCCCCAGCCACAGATACGCAGTATTTT. This gives the protein CASSLGAPATDTQYF.